The sequence of this T cell receptor (beta chain) was determined in a study of Ad26.COV2.S vaccination and SARS-CoV-2 variants. Comment on this clone: Antigen unknown.

Sequencing used immunoSEQ multiplex PCR; TCRdb keeps in-frame clones, though not all of them. The sample shows around 340,000 clones, about 89% of them seen only once. From germline, CDR1 is MGHRA and CDR2 YSYEKL. CDR3 length: 14 residues. Trimming removed 0 bases from V and 7 bases from J, with 7 bases in between. Described treatment: some 19 received Ad26.COV2.S at low or high dose, single or two shots; roughly five received placebo; per-sample allocation not given. All samples were drawn on day 63, counting from the first vaccine or placebo injection. Findings of the study overall: Researchers cautioned that TCR breadth and depth analyses may have underestimated total T cell responses.

The chain carries TRBV4-1 and TRBJ1-6, with unresolved D. This clonotype was sampled from a person aged 18-60 years who received the Ad26.COV2.S COVID-19 vaccine or a placebo. Specimen: peripheral blood, collected in a trial of Ad26.COV2.S vaccine versus placebo. The CDR3 loop is CASSQEESNSPLHF. CDR3 DNA: TGCGCCAGCAGCCAAGAGGAGTCGAATTCACCCCTCCACTTT.